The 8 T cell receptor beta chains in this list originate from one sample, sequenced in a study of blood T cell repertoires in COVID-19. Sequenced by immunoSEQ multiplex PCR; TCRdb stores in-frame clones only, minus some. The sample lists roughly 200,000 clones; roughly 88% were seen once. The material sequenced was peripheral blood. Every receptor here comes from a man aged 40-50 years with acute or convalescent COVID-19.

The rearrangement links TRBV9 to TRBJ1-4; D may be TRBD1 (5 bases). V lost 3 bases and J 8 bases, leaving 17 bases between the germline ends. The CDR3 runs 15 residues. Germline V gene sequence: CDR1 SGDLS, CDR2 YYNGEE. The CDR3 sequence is CASSDESWGEEKLFF. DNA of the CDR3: TGTGCCAGCAGCGACGAGAGTTGGGGGGAAGAAAAACTGTTTTTT.

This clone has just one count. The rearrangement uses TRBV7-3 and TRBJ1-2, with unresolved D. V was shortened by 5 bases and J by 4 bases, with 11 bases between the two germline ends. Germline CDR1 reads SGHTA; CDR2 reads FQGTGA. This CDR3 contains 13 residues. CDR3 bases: TGTGCCAGCAGCCAGGTGTCAGGCTATGGCTACACCTTC. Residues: CASSQVSGYGYTF.

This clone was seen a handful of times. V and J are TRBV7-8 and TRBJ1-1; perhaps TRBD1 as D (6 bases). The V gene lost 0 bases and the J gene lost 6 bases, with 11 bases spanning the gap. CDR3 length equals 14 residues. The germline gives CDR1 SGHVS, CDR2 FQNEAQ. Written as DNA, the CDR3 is TGTGCCAGCAGCTTAGCCGGACAGTTCTCTGAAGCTTTCTTT. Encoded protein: CASSLAGQFSEAFF. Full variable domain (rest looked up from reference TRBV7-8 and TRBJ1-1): GAGVSQSPRYKVAKRGQDVALRCDPISGHVSLFWYQQALGQGPEFLTYFQNEAQLDKSGLPSDRFFAERPEGSVSTLKIQRTQQEDSAVYLCASSLAGQFSEAFFGQGTRLTVV.

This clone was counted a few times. The CDR3 bases are TGTGCCAGCAGAACCGGGACAGAGAACACCGGGGAGCTGTTTTTT. Its protein is CASRTGTENTGELFF. The chain has TRBV4-2 and TRBJ2-2, with 7 bases fitting TRBD1. Losses at the gene ends were 6 bases for V and 1 base for J; bases not matched to a gene: 5. Germline loops: CDR1 LGHNA, CDR2 YNFKEQ. The CDR3 extends over 15 amino acids.

The DNA for the CDR3 is TGTGCCAGTAGTATTCAGCGACAGGCCCAAGAGACCCAGTACTTC. Amino acid sequence: CASSIQRQAQETQYF. The chain joins TRBV19 to TRBJ2-5, with D maybe TRBD1 (6 bases). V was shortened by 3 bases and J by 1 base, with 12 bases between the two germline ends. Germline CDR1 and CDR2: LNHDA and SQIVND (reference sequence). This CDR3 is 15 amino acids long.

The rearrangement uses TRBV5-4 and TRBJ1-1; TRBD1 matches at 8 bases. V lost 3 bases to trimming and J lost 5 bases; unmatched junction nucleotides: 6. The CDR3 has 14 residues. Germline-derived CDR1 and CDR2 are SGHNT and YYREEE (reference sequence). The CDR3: CASSSGTGWTEAFF. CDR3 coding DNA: TGTGCCAGCAGCTCCGGGACAGGATGGACTGAAGCTTTCTTT. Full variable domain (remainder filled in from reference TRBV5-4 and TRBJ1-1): ETGVTQSPTHLIKTRGQQVTLRCSSQSGHNTVSWYQQALGQGPQFIFQYYREEENGRGNFPPRFSGLQFPNYSSELNVNALELDDSALYLCASSSGTGWTEAFFGQGTRLTVV.

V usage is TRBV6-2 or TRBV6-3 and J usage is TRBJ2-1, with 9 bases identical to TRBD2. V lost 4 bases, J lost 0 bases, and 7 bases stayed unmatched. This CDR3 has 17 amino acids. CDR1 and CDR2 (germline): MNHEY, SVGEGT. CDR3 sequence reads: CASSFPLLAGSYNEQFF. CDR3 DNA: TGTGCCAGCAGTTTCCCCCTACTAGCGGGCTCCTACAATGAGCAGTTCTTC.

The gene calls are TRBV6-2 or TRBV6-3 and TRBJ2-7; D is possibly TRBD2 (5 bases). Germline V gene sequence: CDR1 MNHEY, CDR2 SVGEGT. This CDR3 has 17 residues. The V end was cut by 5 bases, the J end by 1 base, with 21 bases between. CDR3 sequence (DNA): TGTGCCAGCAGTCCGTCCTACTCTACCGAGGGTTCCTACGAGCAGTACTTC. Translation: CASSPSYSTEGSYEQYF.